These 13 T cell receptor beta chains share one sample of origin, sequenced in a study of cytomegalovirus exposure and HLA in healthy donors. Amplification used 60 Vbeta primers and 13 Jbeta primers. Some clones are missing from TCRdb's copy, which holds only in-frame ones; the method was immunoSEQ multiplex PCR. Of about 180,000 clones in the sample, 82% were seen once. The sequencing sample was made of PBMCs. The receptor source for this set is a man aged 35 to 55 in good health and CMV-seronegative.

The chain's CDR3 is CASSLRSSGSYEQYF. The CDR3 region has the DNA TGTGCCAGCAGCTTACGTTCCAGCGGGAGCTACGAGCAGTACTTC. The chain combines TRBV7-2 with TRBJ2-7; 8 nucleotides agree with TRBD2. Trimming removed 2 bases from V and 3 bases from J; junction bases left unmatched: 6. Germline CDR1 and CDR2: SGHTA and FQGNSA. This CDR3 has 15 amino acids.

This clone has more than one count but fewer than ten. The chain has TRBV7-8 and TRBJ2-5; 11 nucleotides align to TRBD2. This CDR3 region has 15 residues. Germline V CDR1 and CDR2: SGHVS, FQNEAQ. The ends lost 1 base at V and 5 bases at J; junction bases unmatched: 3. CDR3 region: CASSLELAGVETQYF. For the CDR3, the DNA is TGTGCCAGCAGCTTAGAACTAGCGGGAGTTGAGACCCAGTACTTC.

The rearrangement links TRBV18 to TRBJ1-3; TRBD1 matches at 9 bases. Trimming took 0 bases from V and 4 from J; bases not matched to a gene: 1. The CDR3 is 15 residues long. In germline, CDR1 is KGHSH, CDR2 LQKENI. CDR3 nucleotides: TGTGCCAGCTCACCACCGGGACAGGGAGGAAACACCATATATTTT. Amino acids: CASSPPGQGGNTIYF.

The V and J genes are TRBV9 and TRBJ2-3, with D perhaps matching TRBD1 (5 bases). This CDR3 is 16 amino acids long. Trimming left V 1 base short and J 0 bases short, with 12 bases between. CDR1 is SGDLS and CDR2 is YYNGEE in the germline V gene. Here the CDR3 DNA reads TGTGCCAGCAGCGTATGGGGCGGAGATAGCACAGATACGCAGTATTTT. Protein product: CASSVWGGDSTDTQYF.

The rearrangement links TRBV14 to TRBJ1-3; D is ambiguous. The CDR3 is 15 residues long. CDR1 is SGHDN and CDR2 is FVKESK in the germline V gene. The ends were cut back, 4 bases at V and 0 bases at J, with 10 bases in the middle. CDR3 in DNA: TGTGCCAGCAGCCTGGGGAGTTTCTCTGGAAACACCATATATTTT. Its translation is CASSLGSFSGNTIYF.

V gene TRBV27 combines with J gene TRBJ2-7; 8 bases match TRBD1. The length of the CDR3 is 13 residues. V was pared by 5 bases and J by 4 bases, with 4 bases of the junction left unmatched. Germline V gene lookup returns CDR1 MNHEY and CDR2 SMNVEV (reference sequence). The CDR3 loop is CASSLGQVYEQYF. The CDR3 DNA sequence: TGTGCCAGCAGTCTGGGACAGGTATACGAGCAGTACTTC.

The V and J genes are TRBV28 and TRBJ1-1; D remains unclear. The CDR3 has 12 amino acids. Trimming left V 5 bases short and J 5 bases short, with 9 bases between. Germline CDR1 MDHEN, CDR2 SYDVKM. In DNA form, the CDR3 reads TGTGCCAGCAGTACGCTGAGAACTGAAGCTTTCTTT. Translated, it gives CASSTLRTEAFF.

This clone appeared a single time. The CDR3 bases are TGTGCCAGCAGTTCCGGACATCGCGAAAAACTGTTTTTT. As protein: CASSSGHREKLFF. The chain recombines TRBV28 with TRBJ1-4, with D perhaps TRBD1 (5 bases). The germline V gene has CDR1 MDHEN and CDR2 SYDVKM. V shed 4 bases and J shed 8 bases, with 11 bases lying between them. CDR3 size: 13 residues.

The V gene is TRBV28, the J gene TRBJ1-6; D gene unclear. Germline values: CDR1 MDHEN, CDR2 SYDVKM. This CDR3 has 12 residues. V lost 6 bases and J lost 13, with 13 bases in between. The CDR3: CASRTTAAPLHF. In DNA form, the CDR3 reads TGTGCCAGCAGGACTACAGCGGCCCCCCTCCACTTT.

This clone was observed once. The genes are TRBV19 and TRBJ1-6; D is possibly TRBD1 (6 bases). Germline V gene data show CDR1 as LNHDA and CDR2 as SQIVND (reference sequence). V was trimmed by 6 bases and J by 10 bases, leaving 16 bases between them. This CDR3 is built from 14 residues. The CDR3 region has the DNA TGTGCCAGTAGCCAAGGACAGCGCCTATCACCCCTCCACTTT. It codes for CASSQGQRLSPLHF.

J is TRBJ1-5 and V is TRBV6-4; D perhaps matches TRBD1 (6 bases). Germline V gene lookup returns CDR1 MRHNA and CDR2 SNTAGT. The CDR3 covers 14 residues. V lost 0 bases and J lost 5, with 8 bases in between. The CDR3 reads CASSDSQGYQPQHF. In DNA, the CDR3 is TGTGCCAGCAGTGACTCACAGGGTTATCAGCCCCAGCATTTT.

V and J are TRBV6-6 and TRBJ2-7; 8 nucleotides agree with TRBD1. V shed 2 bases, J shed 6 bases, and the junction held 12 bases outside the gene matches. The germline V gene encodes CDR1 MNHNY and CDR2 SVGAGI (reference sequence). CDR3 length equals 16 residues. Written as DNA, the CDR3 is TGTGCCAGCAGTTACGGGGCGGACAGGGTCCTCCCCGAGCAGTACTTC. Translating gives CASSYGADRVLPEQYF.

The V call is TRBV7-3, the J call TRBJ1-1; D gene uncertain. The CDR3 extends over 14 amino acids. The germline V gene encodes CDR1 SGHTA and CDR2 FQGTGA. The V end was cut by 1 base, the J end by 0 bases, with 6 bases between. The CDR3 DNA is TGTGCCAGCAGCTTAATTTCTGTGAACACTGAAGCTTTCTTT. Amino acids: CASSLISVNTEAFF.